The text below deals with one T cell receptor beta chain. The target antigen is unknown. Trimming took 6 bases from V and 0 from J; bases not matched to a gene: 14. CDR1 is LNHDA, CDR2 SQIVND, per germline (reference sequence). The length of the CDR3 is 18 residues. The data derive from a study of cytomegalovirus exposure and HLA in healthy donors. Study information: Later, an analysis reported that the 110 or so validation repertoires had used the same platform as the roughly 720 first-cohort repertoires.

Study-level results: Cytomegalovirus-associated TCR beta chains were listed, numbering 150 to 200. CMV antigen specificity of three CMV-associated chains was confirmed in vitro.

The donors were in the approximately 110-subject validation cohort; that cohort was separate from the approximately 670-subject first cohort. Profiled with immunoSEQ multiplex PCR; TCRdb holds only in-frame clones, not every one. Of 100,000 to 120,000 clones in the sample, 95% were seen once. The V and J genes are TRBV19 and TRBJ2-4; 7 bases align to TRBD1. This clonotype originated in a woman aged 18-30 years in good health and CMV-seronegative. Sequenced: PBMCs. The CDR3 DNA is TGTGCCAGTAGCCCACCCCCGACAGGGACCCTAGCCAAAAACATTCAGTACTTC. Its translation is CASSPPPTGTLAKNIQYF.